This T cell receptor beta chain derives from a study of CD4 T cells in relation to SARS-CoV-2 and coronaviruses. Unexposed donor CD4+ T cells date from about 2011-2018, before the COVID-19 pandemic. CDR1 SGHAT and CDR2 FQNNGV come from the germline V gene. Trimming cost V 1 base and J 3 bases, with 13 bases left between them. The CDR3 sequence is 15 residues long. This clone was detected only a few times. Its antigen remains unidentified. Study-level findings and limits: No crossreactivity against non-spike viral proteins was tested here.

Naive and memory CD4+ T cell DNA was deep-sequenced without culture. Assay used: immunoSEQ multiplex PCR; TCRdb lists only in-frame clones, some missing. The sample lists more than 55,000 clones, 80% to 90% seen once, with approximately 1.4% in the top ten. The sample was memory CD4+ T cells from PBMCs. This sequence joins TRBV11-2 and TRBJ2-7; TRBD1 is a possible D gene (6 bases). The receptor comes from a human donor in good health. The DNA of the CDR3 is TGTGCCAGCAGCTTAGTAGGCCGCAGGGGCTACGAGCAGTACTTC. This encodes CASSLVGRRGYEQYF.